The 32 T cell receptor beta chains in this list originate from one sample, sequenced in a study of shared clonotypes between healthy human individuals. Naive CD8 cells, CD45RO-negative and positively selected for CCR7, excluded terminally differentiated effector memory CD45RA+ cells. Generated by immunoSEQ multiplex PCR, the TCRdb table keeps only in-frame clones and is missing some. The sample consists of 1.5 million to 2.5 million clones, approximately 94% of them appearing once. The sample was naive CD8+ T cells sorted from blood. These receptors all come from a young man in good health.

The chain carries TRBV19 and TRBJ2-2; D remains ambiguous. The CDR3 is 15 amino acids. V lost 3 bases, J lost 0 bases, and 8 bases lay in between. Looked up from germline, CDR1 is LNHDA and CDR2 is SQIVND (reference sequence). CDR3 coding DNA: TGTGCCAGTAGTATGATGTGGGCGAACACCGGGGAGCTGTTTTTT. Encoded protein: CASSMMWANTGELFF.

The chain links TRBV15 to TRBJ1-2, with D possibly matching TRBD1 (6 bases). The CDR3 is 13 amino acids. The germline V gene has CDR1 LNHNV and CDR2 YYDKDF (reference sequence). V lost 0 bases, J lost 7 bases, and 9 bases lay in between. CDR3 sequence (DNA): TGTGCCACCAGCAGAGACACAGGGCTTGGCTACACCTTC. Protein sequence: CATSRDTGLGYTF.

Comment on this clone: The sample has other DNA sequences that encode this CDR3 too. V usage is TRBV14 and J usage is TRBJ1-1, with D hard to call. V was pared by 0 bases and J by 7 bases, with 6 bases between. Germline-derived CDR1 and CDR2 are SGHDN and FVKESK. The CDR3 totals 12 residues. This CDR3 is CASSQDSVEAFF. The CDR3 bases are TGTGCCAGCAGCCAAGATTCCGTTGAAGCTTTCTTT.

J is TRBJ1-5 and V is TRBV19; D is unclear. CDR3 length equals 14 residues. Looked up from germline, CDR1 is LNHDA and CDR2 is SQIVND (reference sequence). V lost 3 bases, J lost 5 bases, and 11 bases lay in between. CDR3 DNA: TGTGCCAGTAGTATGGACCTTGAAGATCAGCCCCAGCATTTT. This gives the protein CASSMDLEDQPQHF. The full variable domain, in which reference TRBV19 and TRBJ1-5 provide the parts outside the CDR3, is DGGITQSPKYLFRKEGQNVTLSCEQNLNHDAMYWYRQDPGQGLRLIYYSQIVNDFQKGDIAEGYSVSREKKESFPLTVTSAQKNPTAFYLCASSMDLEDQPQHFGDGTRLSIL.

The chain couples TRBV6-5 to TRBJ2-3; D remains ambiguous. V dropped 2 bases and J dropped 9 bases, with 6 bases sitting between them. Looked up from germline, CDR1 is MNHEY and CDR2 is SVGAGI. This CDR3 has 11 residues. For the CDR3, the DNA is TGTGCCAGCAGTTACGGGGAAACGCAGTATTTT. This sequence encodes CASSYGETQYF.

The chain combines TRBV9 with TRBJ2-1; weak D call: TRBD1 (5 bases). This CDR3 is 14 amino acids long. The V gene lost 2 bases and the J gene lost 7 bases, with 13 bases spanning the gap. Looked up from germline, CDR1 is SGDLS and CDR2 is YYNGEE. CDR3 in DNA: TGTGCCAGCAGCGTGGTGGGGCTAGGTAATGAGCAGTTCTTC. This encodes CASSVVGLGNEQFF.

The chain combines TRBV25-1 with TRBJ2-7; the match to TRBD2 covers 7 bases. The CDR3 runs 14 residues. V gave up 3 bases and J gave up 6 bases; unmatched junction bases: 8. Germline CDR1 reads MGHDK; CDR2 reads SYGVNS. The CDR3 here is CASSEGGYFSEQYF. The DNA for the CDR3 is TGTGCCAGCAGTGAGGGGGGGTATTTCTCCGAGCAGTACTTC.

This chain joins TRBV2 and TRBJ2-2; 12 nucleotides align to TRBD2. The V gene's germline CDR1 is SNHLY and CDR2 FYNNEI. The CDR3 is made up of 16 amino acids. V was clipped by 6 bases and J by 4 bases; unmatched bases: 6. DNA for the CDR3: TGTGCCAGCAGAGTTACTAGCGGGGGGACCACCGGGGAGCTGTTTTTT. It codes for CASRVTSGGTTGELFF.

This chain connects TRBV27 to TRBJ1-1; D is ambiguous. There are 14 residues in the CDR3. V was clipped by 3 bases and J by 5 bases, with 13 bases between them. Germline CDR1 and CDR2: MNHEY and SMNVEV (reference sequence). The CDR3 DNA follows: TGTGCCAGCAGTTTGGTGGGTGGGGAGACTGAAGCTTTCTTT. Its protein product is CASSLVGGETEAFF.

V is TRBV4-1 and J is TRBJ1-4; D call uncertain. CDR3 length equals 17 residues. Trimming took off 0 bases at V and 3 bases at J, with 14 bases between the two ends. Germline V gene data show CDR1 as MGHRA and CDR2 as YSYEKL. The CDR3 protein is CASSQDTRDSANEKLFF. The CDR3 DNA sequence: TGCGCCAGCAGCCAAGACACACGGGATTCAGCTAATGAAAAACTGTTTTTT.

The chain uses TRBV30 and TRBJ2-7; 9 positions agree with TRBD1. The CDR3 is made up of 12 amino acids. CDR1 is GTSNPN, CDR2 SVGIG, per germline (reference sequence). The J segment lost 0 bases and the V segment lost 8 bases, leaving 2 bases of the junction unmatched. The CDR3 region has the DNA TGTGCCGGGACAGGGCTCTCCTACGAGCAGTACTTC. This codes for CAGTGLSYEQYF.

The gene calls are TRBV7-9 and TRBJ2-7, with 8 bases matching TRBD1. The germline gives CDR1 SEHNR, CDR2 FQNEAQ (reference sequence). CDR3 length: 14 amino acids. V lost 5 bases, J lost 3 bases, and 6 bases stayed unmatched. The CDR3 spells CASSLRDRIYEQYF. The CDR3 DNA follows: TGTGCCAGCAGCCTCCGGGACAGGATCTACGAGCAGTACTTC.

This clone was detected only once. The chain employs TRBV11-2 and TRBJ2-7, with D perhaps being TRBD1 or TRBD2 (5 bases each). V was trimmed by 0 bases and J by 4 bases, leaving 16 bases between them. Germline-derived CDR1 and CDR2 are SGHAT and FQNNGV. The CDR3 runs 16 residues. The CDR3 sequence is CASSLDPVGDGYEQYF. The DNA for the CDR3 is TGTGCCAGCAGCTTAGACCCGGTGGGGGACGGTTACGAGCAGTACTTC.

The rearrangement uses TRBV7-8 and TRBJ2-7, with a possible D match to TRBD1 (5 bases). From germline, CDR1 is SGHVS and CDR2 FQNEAQ. The CDR3 extends over 14 amino acids. Trimming took 4 bases from V and 1 from J, leaving 11 bases between them. The CDR3 loop is CASSSTAESYEQYF. CDR3 coding DNA: TGTGCCAGCAGCTCGACAGCAGAATCCTACGAGCAGTACTTC.

The chain recombines TRBV9 with TRBJ1-3; D uncertain. The CDR3 sequence is 15 residues long. Between the trimmed V and J ends, which lost 0 bases and 0 bases, there was a span of 7 bases. Germline V gene sequence: CDR1 SGDLS, CDR2 YYNGEE. In nucleotides, the CDR3 is TGTGCCAGCAGCGTAGCGGTAGGCTCTGGAAACACCATATATTTT. It specifies CASSVAVGSGNTIYF.

Details on this clone: Germline and junction disagree at one end, which may indicate a read error. The rearrangement uses TRBV7-7 and TRBJ2-2; D is perhaps TRBD2 (5 bases). CDR1 and CDR2 from the germline V gene are SSHAT and FNYEAQ (reference sequence). CDR3 length equals 14 residues. The CDR3 protein is CASSHSGSTGELFF. The CDR3 DNA follows: TGTGCTAGCAGTCACTCGGGGAGCACCGGGGAGCTGTTTTTT.

The genes are TRBV7-9 and TRBJ2-1; D ambiguous. V was shortened by 5 bases and J by 4 bases, with 15 bases between the two germline ends. The CDR3 runs to 15 residues. The germline V gene has CDR1 SEHNR and CDR2 FQNEAQ (reference sequence). This CDR3 is CASSPQAELYNEQFF. The DNA of the CDR3 is TGTGCCAGCAGCCCCCAGGCGGAACTATACAATGAGCAGTTCTTC.

V gene TRBV7-2 combines with J gene TRBJ2-3, with TRBD2 matching over 10 bases. V lost 2 bases to trimming and J lost 2 bases; unmatched junction nucleotides: 13. The CDR3 spans 19 residues. Germline V gene sequence: CDR1 SGHTA, CDR2 FQGNSA. The CDR3 coding sequence is TGTGCCAGCAGCTTACCACTAGCGGGACCTCACCCCCTCACAGATACGCAGTATTTT. It encodes CASSLPLAGPHPLTDTQYF.

V and J are TRBV28 and TRBJ1-5, with 9 bases matching TRBD1. Germline V gives CDR1 MDHEN, CDR2 SYDVKM. J gave up 4 bases and V 5 bases, and 6 bases lay outside the gene matches. The CDR3 length is 15 residues. CDR3 nucleotide sequence: TGTGCCAGCAGTCCCGGGACAGGGCTTAATCAGCCCCAGCATTTT. Protein sequence: CASSPGTGLNQPQHF. The variable domain in full, completed from reference TRBV28 and TRBJ1-5, reads DVKVTQSSRYLVKRTGEKVFLECVQDMDHENMFWYRQDPGLGLRLIYFSYDVKMKEKGDIPEGYSVSREKKERFSLILESASTNQTSMYLCASSPGTGLNQPQHFGDGTRLSIL.

The genes are TRBV13 and TRBJ2-7, with TRBD2 matching over 9 bases. Germline lookup yields CDR1 PRHDT and CDR2 FYEKMQ (reference sequence). The CDR3 extends over 14 amino acids. V shed 5 bases, J shed 6 bases, and the junction held 8 bases outside the gene matches. The CDR3 DNA is TGTGCCAGCAGCCAGACCGGGACTAGCTCCGAGCAGTACTTC. This encodes CASSQTGTSSEQYF.

The chain links TRBV5-4 to TRBJ1-1, with TRBD1 as a possible D gene (5 bases). CDR1 SGHNT and CDR2 YYREEE come from the germline V gene (reference sequence). Trimming cost V 2 bases and J 4 bases, with 12 bases left between them. The CDR3 runs 14 residues. The CDR3 sequence is CASSFFPGSTEAFF. CDR3 coding DNA: TGTGCCAGCAGCTTTTTTCCAGGGAGCACTGAAGCTTTCTTT.

The V call is TRBV6-5, the J call TRBJ1-2; no reliable D call. With 2 bases removed from V and 3 bases from J, the gap between germline ends came to 7 bases. The CDR3 is made up of 13 amino acids. Germline CDR1 is MNHEY and CDR2 is SVGAGI. CDR3 loop: CASSYVQYYGYTF. Here the CDR3 DNA reads TGTGCCAGCAGTTACGTACAATACTATGGCTACACCTTC.

V and J are TRBV7-8 and TRBJ1-4, with a possible D match to TRBD1 (6 bases). Trimming pared 4 bases from V and 2 bases from J, leaving 11 bases between. Germline CDR1 and CDR2: SGHVS and FQNEAQ. The CDR3 extends over 15 amino acids. In DNA form, the CDR3 reads TGTGCCAGCAGCTCTACAGGGTTCACTAATGAAAAACTGTTTTTT. Encoded protein: CASSSTGFTNEKLFF.

Details on this clone: Different DNA sequences within this sample yield the same CDR3. This chain links TRBV5-1 with TRBJ2-1; D is possibly TRBD2 (5 bases). In germline, CDR1 is SGHRS, CDR2 YFSETQ. The CDR3 runs 13 residues. Trimming took 0 bases from V and 9 from J, leaving 10 bases between them. CDR3 protein: CASSLVSGSEQFF. In nucleotides, the CDR3 is TGCGCCAGCAGCTTGGTTAGTGGGAGTGAGCAGTTCTTC.

The V call is TRBV5-6, the J call TRBJ1-1; D remains ambiguous. The V gene's germline CDR1 is SGHDT and CDR2 YYEEEE. The CDR3 consists of 14 residues. The ends were cut back, 0 bases at V and 1 base at J, with 7 bases in the middle. The CDR3 protein is CASSLERTNTEAFF. The DNA of the CDR3 is TGTGCCAGCAGCTTGGAGCGGACGAACACTGAAGCTTTCTTT.

This chain connects TRBV7-3 to TRBJ2-7; no firm D call. Between the trimmed V and J ends, which lost 1 base and 2 bases, there was a span of 12 bases. The CDR3 runs to 15 residues. In germline, CDR1 is SGHTA, CDR2 FQGTGA. The CDR3 protein is CASSLSAGGTYEQYF. The CDR3 bases are TGTGCCAGCAGCTTAAGTGCAGGCGGAACCTACGAGCAGTACTTC.

Of note for this clone: Other DNA sequences from this sample encode an identical CDR3 as well. The V gene is TRBV27, the J gene TRBJ1-4; D is ambiguous. CDR1 and CDR2 (germline): MNHEY, SMNVEV (reference sequence). The CDR3 spans 13 residues. V was shortened by 3 bases and J by 3 bases, with 5 bases between the two germline ends. The CDR3 spells CASSLWANEKLFF. Written as DNA, the CDR3 is TGTGCCAGCAGTTTGTGGGCTAATGAAAAACTGTTTTTT. Drawing the rest from reference TRBV27 and TRBJ1-4, the complete variable domain is EAQVTQNPRYLITVTGKKLTVTCSQNMNHEYMSWYRQDPGLGLRQIYYSMNVEVTDKGDVPEGYKVSRKEKRNFPLILESPSPNQTSLYFCASSLWANEKLFFGSGTQLSVL.

V and J are TRBV6-5 and TRBJ2-1; D might be TRBD2 (6 bases). CDR3 length equals 14 residues. The germline V gene encodes CDR1 MNHEY and CDR2 SVGAGI. Trimming stripped 2 bases from V and 9 bases from J, with 14 bases between. The DNA for the CDR3 is TGTGCCAGCAGTTACGTTGGAGGGAGAACTGAGCAGTTCTTC. It is translated as CASSYVGGRTEQFF.

The chain has TRBV5-1 and TRBJ2-7, with TRBD1 matching over 10 bases. The CDR3 totals 15 residues. Germline CDR1 reads SGHRS; CDR2 reads YFSETQ. J was trimmed by 2 bases and V by 5 bases; bases with no gene match: 7. CDR3 sequence: CASSSGTGDPYEQYF. The CDR3 DNA follows: TGCGCCAGCAGTTCCGGGACAGGGGACCCCTACGAGCAGTACTTC.

CDR3 DNA sequence: TGTGCCAGCAGTTCCCGGGACAGAAGGCCGAATCAGCCCCAGCATTTT. Translating gives CASSSRDRRPNQPQHF. The V gene is TRBV6-5, the J gene TRBJ1-5; 7 nucleotides match TRBD1. The ends lost 4 bases at V and 4 bases at J; junction bases unmatched: 10. CDR1 and CDR2 from the germline V gene are MNHEY and SVGAGI. The length of the CDR3 is 16 residues.

V usage is TRBV10-3 and J usage is TRBJ2-5, with 12 bases identical to TRBD1. With 6 bases clipped from V and 5 bases from J, the junction kept 7 bases outside the gene matches. This CDR3 is built from 15 residues. In germline, CDR1 is ENHRY, CDR2 SYGVKD. CDR3 sequence reads: CAIRGTGGLGETQYF. The CDR3 nucleotides read TGTGCCATCAGGGGGACAGGGGGCTTGGGGGAGACCCAGTACTTC.

The gene calls are TRBV7-3 and TRBJ2-1; a weak D match, TRBD2 (6 bases). Germline V gene sequence: CDR1 SGHTA, CDR2 FQGTGA. CDR3 size: 13 residues. Between the trimmed V and J ends, which lost 3 bases and 7 bases, there was a span of 10 bases. CDR3 sequence: CASSFNGGNEQFF. In DNA, the CDR3 is TGTGCCAGCAGCTTCAATGGAGGGAATGAGCAGTTCTTC. The whole variable domain, filled in from reference TRBV7-3 and TRBJ2-1, reads GAGVSQTPSNKVTEKGKYVELRCDPISGHTALYWYRQSLGQGPEFLIYFQGTGAADDSGLPNDRFFAVRPEGSVSTLKIQRTERGDSAVYLCASSFNGGNEQFFGPGTRLTVL.